The rows below give T cell receptor beta chains drawn from one sample of a study of OX40 agonist ivuxolimab in advanced cancers. Method: immunoSEQ multiplex PCR; TCRdb's copy keeps in-frame clones and lacks some. The top ten hold about 0.25% of the sample, which has around 78,000 clones, roughly 87% seen once. Sequences were derived from CD4+ or CD8+ T cells sorted from blood, sampled in a trial of the OX40 agonist ivuxolimab. These receptors all stem from an adult with an advanced solid tumor such as melanoma, head and neck, liver or kidney cancer. The CDR3 runs from the conserved cysteine through the conserved F or W. A D gene is named only where the DNA matches it firmly. Part of the rows lack a size; the others show once, few, many or a class for expanded clones.

d_call clone_size j_call v_call cdr3_length cdr3_aa cdr3_nt
- - TRBJ2-1 TRBV28 15 CASSRGGEVHNEQFF TGTGCCAGCAGTCGTGGCGGTGAGGTCCACAATGAGCAGTTCTTC
- - TRBJ2-1 TRBV2 11 CASSVFNEQFF TGTGCCAGCAGTGTTTTCAATGAGCAGTTCTTC
TRBD2 - TRBJ2-1 TRBV6-1 15 CASRDWTSMFDEQFF TGTGCCAGCAGGGACTGGACTAGTATGTTCGATGAGCAGTTCTTC
TRBD1 - TRBJ2-2 TRBV7-3 15 CASSTGGAGTGELFF TGTGCCAGCAGCACAGGGGGCGCGGGTACCGGGGAGCTGTTTTTT
TRBD2 - TRBJ2-3 TRBV28 16 CASSPWTSGVIDTQYF TGTGCCAGCAGTCCCTGGACTAGCGGGGTCATAGATACGCAGTATTTT
- - TRBJ2-7 TRBV5-1 13 CASSLEGWREQYF TGCGCCAGCAGCTTGGAAGGATGGAGAGAGCAGTACTTC
- - TRBJ1-1 TRBV10-3 16 CASRGPSQEGSTEAFF TGTGCCAGCCGAGGACCCTCCCAGGAAGGTAGCACTGAAGCTTTCTTT
TRBD2 - TRBJ2-1 TRBV14 17 CASSQERWLAGANEQFF TGTGCCAGCAGCCAAGAACGGTGGCTAGCGGGAGCCAATGAGCAGTTCTTC
- - TRBJ2-1 TRBV25-1 14 CASSAYGGPNEQFF TGTGCCAGCAGTGCCTACGGGGGGCCTAATGAGCAGTTCTTC
TRBD1 - TRBJ1-1 TRBV5-1 15 CASRTGQGSLTEAFF TGCGCCAGCAGGACGGGACAGGGCTCCCTAACTGAAGCTTTCTTT
- - TRBJ1-1 TRBV5-1 14 CASSSGQMNTEAFF TGCGCCAGCAGCTCTGGACAGATGAACACTGAAGCTTTCTTT
- - TRBJ2-5 TRBV6-6 12 CASASEEATQYF TGTGCCAGCGCGTCGGAGGAGGCGACCCAGTACTTC
- - TRBJ2-5 TRBV5-6 14 CASSFGGLKETQYF TGTGCCAGCAGCTTCGGGGGACTTAAAGAGACCCAGTACTTC
- - TRBJ2-7 TRBV11-2 14 CASSLRQGGDEQYF TGTGCCAGCAGCCTTAGACAGGGAGGAGACGAGCAGTACTTC
TRBD1 - TRBJ1-4 TRBV6-5 15 CASRSWDSNTEKLFF TGTGCCAGCAGATCATGGGACAGTAATACTGAAAAACTGTTTTTT
- - TRBJ1-2 TRBV18 14 CASSPPMANYGYTF TGTGCCAGCTCACCACCGATGGCGAACTATGGCTACACCTTC
- - TRBJ1-5 TRBV6-5 14 CASSLTTPGQPQHF TGTGCCAGCAGCCTAACTACCCCGGGCCAGCCCCAGCATTTT
TRBD1 - TRBJ2-1 TRBV7-2 14 CASTEDRAYNEQFF TGTGCCAGCACCGAAGACAGGGCCTACAATGAGCAGTTCTTC
- - TRBJ2-2 TRBV5-4 16 CASSPGASGNTGELFF TGTGCCAGCAGCCCGGGGGCTAGCGGGAACACCGGGGAGCTGTTTTTT
- - TRBJ2-7 TRBV5-1 14 CASCPLAGTYEQYF TGCGCCAGCTGTCCCCTCGCGGGAACCTACGAGCAGTACTTC
- - TRBJ1-5 TRBV7-2 15 CASSLDRMGNQPQHF TGTGCCAGCAGCCTTGACAGGATGGGCAATCAGCCCCAGCATTTT
- - TRBJ2-7 TRBV15 14 CATSRGAQGYEQYF TGTGCCACCAGCAGAGGGGCCCAGGGATACGAGCAGTACTTC
- - TRBJ1-4 TRBV2 15 CASSEALGGGEKLFF TGTGCCAGCAGTGAAGCGTTGGGGGGAGGCGAAAAACTGTTTTTT
TRBD2 - TRBJ2-7 TRBV5-1 15 CASSLNSGRAYEQYF TGCGCCAGCAGCCTGAATAGCGGGAGGGCCTACGAGCAGTACTTC
- few TRBJ1-1 TRBV6-9 8 CACPPAFF TGTGCCTGTCCCCCGGCTTTCTTT
TRBD2 few TRBJ2-7 TRBV7-2 15 CASSVRTSGPNEQYF TGTGCCAGCAGCGTCCGGACTAGCGGCCCAAACGAGCAGTACTTC
TRBD1 - TRBJ2-1 TRBV6-5 14 CASSRTGSLNEQFF TGTGCCAGCAGTAGGACAGGGAGCCTCAATGAGCAGTTCTTC
- - TRBJ2-1 TRBV5-6 13 CASSSDPRNEQFF TGTGCCAGCAGCTCCGACCCCCGCAATGAGCAGTTCTTC
TRBD2 - TRBJ2-7 TRBV7-2 15 CASSFLAGGFYEQYF TGTGCCAGCAGCTTTCTAGCGGGAGGATTCTACGAGCAGTACTTC